This entry describes one T cell receptor beta chain. There is no known antigen for this receptor. Per-base quality was not reported, and no clone a single base away is much larger than it. Deep-resolution immunoSEQ TCR-beta sequencing was performed on DNA from uncultured naive and memory CD4+ T cells. The paper's processing steps were these. Preprocessing removed nonproductive sequences and CDR3s not starting with C, not ending with F or W, or shorter than 7 amino acids. Cultured and uncultured naive and memory CD4+ repertoires were searched for CDR3s previously identified as spike- and CEF-reactive. CDR3 homology was quantified as pairwise Levenshtein distance, calculated with the stringdist R package after three terminal residues were trimmed from each end. As stored in TCRdb, this immuneACCESS dataset retains in-frame rearrangements with V and J assigned. A fraction of the clones does not appear; measured against another copy, unresolved V genes explain less than half of the discrepancy, and the remainder lacks a known reason. The DNA was the basis for D and trimming; V, J and clone size are from that table. Recorded for this sample are 65,000 or so clones; 80% to 90% of them occurred a single time. Jointly, the top ten make up 1.6% of the sample.

CD4+ T cells from unexposed donors were collected before the COVID-19 pandemic (2011-2018). Naive and memory CD4+ T cells were separated from cryopreserved PBMCs by first enriching for CD4 and then performing EasySep naive CD4+ T cell enrichment. Leukapheresis product for the unexposed donors was purchased commercially. Ficoll-Paque PLUS gradient centrifugation was used to isolate PBMCs from either whole blood or leukapheresis product. PBMCs were either used fresh in the expansion assay or cryopreserved at -140 degrees C. The QIAamp Micro DNA Kit was used to extract genomic DNA from the CD4+ T cells. These data come from a study of CD4 T cells in relation to SARS-CoV-2 and coronaviruses (dated by TCRdb to the early 2020s). Broadly, across the study: Shared crossreactive spike epitopes were mapped to their HLA restriction using patient-derived lymphoblastoid cell lines. The study assessed, at the TCR clonotype level, memory CD4+ T cell crossreactivity between SARS-CoV-2 and common cold coronavirus spike proteins. Samples from three pre-COVID donors and the naive versus memory experiments were sequenced with the Adaptive Biotechnologies TCR-sequencing kit; other data were Illumina-based. A different TCR-beta assay, based on Illumina, was used to sequence expansion assays from other donors in the study. Here is what the overall study found, with its caveats: In about 60% of donors, memory CD4+ clonotypes turned up that crossrecognized SARS-CoV-2 and at least one common cold coronavirus spike. Small numbers of patients and of tested TCRs limited the study. Crossreactivity analysis centred on spike protein, so crossreactivity against other viral proteins was not assessed. Significantly weaker SARS-CoV-2-driven expansion was shown by crossreactive clones than by monoreactive clones, consistent with antigenic imprinting. No donor contributed both pre-pandemic and post-infection samples, which limited tracing the source of pre-existing responses. Sequencing naive versus memory cells indicated that the assay picks up memory recall responses, not primary responses primed during culture.

The CDR3 has 13 amino acids, counting the end cysteine and phenylalanine. Only the CDR3 DNA stays, 39 bases, in frame from base 1. CDR1 SNHLY and CDR2 FYNNEI are derived from the germline V gene. V sheds 5 bases and J sheds 3 bases, leaving 10 bases between their ends. The receptor's source is a human donor in good health. The V and J genes are TRBV2 and TRBJ2-5, with the D gene too uncertain to name. Sequenced input: memory CD4+ T cells from PBMCs. The sample's cell subset or site label, in plain terms: memory (non-naive) CD4+ T cells. The CDR3 protein: CASSSLPEETQYF. At the DNA level, the sequence is TGTGCCAGCAGTAGCCTCCCGGAAGAGACCCAGTACTTC.